A single sample is the source of the 16 T cell receptor beta chains below, sequenced in a study of T cell repertoires in cytomegalovirus infection. MiXCR, run by TCRdb on the reads, gives a single entry per CDR3 protein. The sample lists roughly 300,000 distinct CDR3 sequences, around 9.5% occurring once. Sequenced: PBMCs. The receptors come from a human donor in good health (CMV status not recorded). Some clones in this sample may be carry-over from other donors' samples.

The V call is TRBV18, the J call TRBJ1-6; the D is unclear. Germline V gene sequence: CDR1 KGHSH, CDR2 LQKENI. Trimming removed 5 bases at V and 4 bases at J, with 9 bases between. The CDR3 has 14 residues. This chain's CDR3 is CASSMGSYNSPLHF. In DNA, the CDR3 is TGTGCCAGCTCAATGGGCAGTTATAATTCACCCCTCCACTTT.

The table lists this clonotype with many counts. The J gene is TRBJ2-3, the V gene TRBV7-2, with TRBD2 matching over 12 bases. CDR3 size: 15 residues. The V segment lost 2 bases and the J segment 5 bases; nucleotides outside the gene matches: 2. Per germline, CDR1 SGHTA and CDR2 FQGNSA. The CDR3 DNA reads TGTGCCAGCAGCTTACAGGGACTAGCGGGAGATACGCAGTATTTT. Encoded protein: CASSLQGLAGDTQYF.

The genes are TRBV4-1 and TRBJ2-7, with D perhaps TRBD2 (6 bases). Between the trimmed V and J ends, which lost 0 bases and 3 bases, there was a span of 12 bases. Germline V gene data show CDR1 as MGHRA and CDR2 as YSYEKL. This CDR3 is 15 amino acids long. The CDR3 DNA reads TGCGCCAGCAGCCAAGATGGGAGCGGGTTCTACGAGCAGTACTTC. Its protein is CASSQDGSGFYEQYF.

CDR3 loop: CASSPQGGSINNEQFF. The CDR3 DNA is TGTGCCAGCAGCCCACAGGGTGGGTCGATAAACAATGAGCAGTTCTTC. This sequence joins TRBV7-6 and TRBJ2-1; D might be TRBD1 (6 bases). This CDR3 is built from 16 residues. Germline V gene lookup returns CDR1 SGHVS and CDR2 FNYEAQ. Trimming took off 5 bases at V and 5 bases at J, with 19 bases between the two ends.

This clonotype appeared many times. The chain recombines TRBV28 with TRBJ1-3; perhaps TRBD1 as D (6 bases). Trimming shortened V by 6 bases and J by 7 bases, and 16 bases separated the two germline ends. The germline V gene has CDR1 MDHEN and CDR2 SYDVKM. This CDR3 has 14 amino acids. This chain's CDR3 is CASSPQTGSNTIYF. The CDR3 DNA sequence: TGTGCCAGCAGCCCCCAAACAGGGAGCAACACCATATATTTT.

This clonotype came up many times. The chain employs TRBV7-2 and TRBJ2-7, with 7 bases matching TRBD2. The CDR3 runs to 13 residues. The junction had 7 bases not matched to a gene; V was cut back by 5 bases and J by 6 bases. Germline V gene data show CDR1 as SGHTA and CDR2 as FQGNSA. CDR3 region: CASSRQLAAEQYF. The CDR3 nucleotides are TGTGCCAGCAGCCGGCAGCTAGCGGCCGAGCAGTACTTC. The full variable domain, completed using reference TRBV7-2 and TRBJ2-7, is GAGVSQSPSNKVTEKGKDVELRCDPISGHTALYWYRQSLGQGLEFLIYFQGNSAPDKSGLPSDRFSAERTGGSVSTLTIQRTQQEDSAVYLCASSRQLAAEQYFGPGTRLTVT.

This clonotype was detected a few times. CDR3 bases: TGCAGTGCTAAGTCCCCCCAGCGGGTAATCACAGATACGCAGTATTTT. As protein: CSAKSPQRVITDTQYF. The chain recombines TRBV20-1 with TRBJ2-3, with a possible D match to TRBD2 (6 bases). V lost 4 bases and J 2 bases, leaving 19 bases between the germline ends. CDR1 is DFQATT and CDR2 is SNEGSKA in the germline V gene (reference sequence). This CDR3 is 16 amino acids long.

Many counts were recorded for this clonotype. V usage is TRBV7-9 and J usage is TRBJ1-6, with D unclear. The CDR3 runs 16 residues. The germline V and J ends were trimmed by 4 bases and 12 bases, with 22 bases remaining between them. Germline V gives CDR1 SEHNR, CDR2 FQNEAQ (reference sequence). In DNA, the CDR3 is TGTGCCAGCAGCTCCCTATCCGGGCCCCTGTGGGGACCCCTCCACTTT. This gives the protein CASSSLSGPLWGPLHF. Variable domain in full (rest from reference TRBV7-9 and TRBJ1-6): DTGVSQNPRHKITKRGQNVTFRCDPISEHNRLYWYRQTLGQGPEFLTYFQNEAQLEKSRLLSDRFSAERPKGSFSTLEIQRTEQGDSAMYLCASSSLSGPLWGPLHFGNGTRLTVT.

This clonotype was detected many times. This chain connects TRBV7-2 to TRBJ2-7; D is unclear. From germline, CDR1 is SGHTA and CDR2 FQGNSA. V lost 2 bases and J 0 bases, leaving 11 bases between the germline ends. This CDR3 spans 15 amino acids. CDR3 sequence: CASSLRLSSSYEQYF. The DNA of the CDR3 is TGTGCCAGCAGCTTAAGGTTGTCGAGCTCCTACGAGCAGTACTTC. The whole variable domain, remainder taken from reference TRBV7-2 and TRBJ2-7, is GAGVSQSPSNKVTEKGKDVELRCDPISGHTALYWYRQSLGQGLEFLIYFQGNSAPDKSGLPSDRFSAERTGGSVSTLTIQRTQQEDSAVYLCASSLRLSSSYEQYFGPGTRLTVT.

Notes on this clonotype: The germline gene is not matched at one end of the junction; a read error may be the cause. This sequence joins TRBV6-1 and TRBJ1-1; D remains ambiguous. This CDR3 is 15 amino acids long. CDR1 is MNHNS and CDR2 is SASEGT in the germline V gene. CDR3 protein: CAGSEFWARNTEAFF. The CDR3 DNA is TGTGCCGGCAGTGAATTCTGGGCCCGGAACACTGAAGCTTTCTTT.

This clonotype was seen ten or more times. In DNA form, the CDR3 reads TGCAGTGCTCCCCATGGACGGATGAGCTCCTACGAGCAGTACTTC. This sequence encodes CSAPHGRMSSYEQYF. The chain carries TRBV20-1 and TRBJ2-7; no clear D. Per the germline V gene, CDR1 is DFQATT and CDR2 is SNEGSKA (reference sequence). The CDR3 has 15 residues. Trimming took off 5 bases at V and 0 bases at J, with 17 bases between the two ends.

This clonotype was counted at least ten times. This chain links TRBV7-2 with TRBJ1-2, with 7 positions matching TRBD1. J was trimmed by 4 bases and V by 2 bases; bases with no gene match: 4. Germline-derived CDR1 and CDR2 are SGHTA and FQGNSA. The CDR3 extends over 14 amino acids. CDR3 sequence reads: CASSLWDSTYGYTF. In DNA form, the CDR3 reads TGTGCCAGCAGCTTATGGGACAGCACCTATGGCTACACCTTC.

This clonotype has a handful of counts. The V gene is TRBV2, the J gene TRBJ1-1; D unresolved. Germline CDR1 is SNHLY and CDR2 is FYNNEI. The CDR3 spans 8 residues. The CDR3 sequence: CAAHEAFF. CDR3 DNA: TGTGCTGCGCATGAAGCTTTCTTT.

This clonotype showed up just a few times. V is TRBV10-3 and J is TRBJ1-1; D may be TRBD1 (5 bases). Trimming took 5 bases from V and 1 from J, leaving 8 bases between them. Germline CDR1 and CDR2: ENHRY and SYGVKD. The CDR3 runs 13 residues. This CDR3 is CAISLQENTEAFF. The DNA for the CDR3 is TGTGCCATCAGTTTACAGGAGAACACTGAAGCTTTCTTT.

This chain's CDR3 is CASSLGPSGGLYF. CDR3 DNA sequence: TGTGCCAGCAGTTTAGGCCCCAGTGGGGGTCTGTACTTC. This chain uses TRBV12-3 or TRBV12-4 with TRBJ2-4, with D perhaps given as TRBD1 or TRBD2 (5 bases each). This CDR3 contains 13 residues. V lost 1 base and J 15 bases, leaving 16 bases between the germline ends.

Ten or more counts support this clonotype. This chain connects TRBV6-2 or TRBV6-3 to TRBJ2-1; weak D call: TRBD1 (5 bases). Germline CDR1 is MNHEY and CDR2 is SVGEGT. CDR3 length equals 16 residues. The V and J ends lost 6 bases and 3 bases respectively, with 18 bases between them. CDR3 nucleotides: TGTGCCAGCAGCGAGTTAGGGGCTGCCAACTACAATGAGCAGTTCTTC. Protein product: CASSELGAANYNEQFF.